This is a list of T cell receptor beta chains from one sample in a study of CXCR3-negative and CXCR3-positive naive CD8 T cells. TCRdb re-analyzed the 5' RACE reads; it lists each CDR3 protein once, without DNA. Its table lists 56,000 or so distinct CDR3 sequences. The sequenced sample consisted of memory CD8+ T cells from blood. These receptors all stem from a human donor in good health. Some clones in this sample may be carry-over from other donors' samples. Both conserved end residues are part of each CDR3. The order of the fields is clone size, J gene, V gene, CDR3 protein. Size is omitted from some rows. Given values are once, few, many or a class for expanded clones.

clone size: -; J gene: TRBJ1-2; V gene: TRBV6-5; CDR3 protein: CAATGGDYGYTF
clone size: -; J gene: TRBJ2-7; V gene: TRBV7-9; CDR3 protein: CATSGKSSYEQYF
clone size: -; J gene: TRBJ2-1; V gene: TRBV7-6; CDR3 protein: CASSLAPSGQANEQFF
clone size: -; J gene: TRBJ2-7; V gene: TRBV12-3/TRBV12-4; CDR3 protein: CASSLWQGNYEQYF
clone size: -; J gene: TRBJ1-2; V gene: TRBV7-9; CDR3 protein: CASSSKQGAGGYTF
clone size: -; J gene: TRBJ1-1; V gene: TRBV29-1; CDR3 protein: CSGGGGAEAFF
clone size: -; J gene: TRBJ1-1; V gene: TRBV5-1; CDR3 protein: CASSLDLGTGATEAFF
clone size: -; J gene: TRBJ2-7; V gene: TRBV11-2; CDR3 protein: CASSFSGLAEEAYEQYF
clone size: -; J gene: TRBJ2-7; V gene: TRBV28; CDR3 protein: CASSLWTSGGAVEQYF
clone size: -; J gene: TRBJ1-1; V gene: TRBV6-2/TRBV6-3; CDR3 protein: CASSTRQGRTEAFF
clone size: -; J gene: TRBJ2-7; V gene: TRBV7-3; CDR3 protein: CASSLKGFDEQYF
clone size: -; J gene: TRBJ2-5; V gene: TRBV7-6; CDR3 protein: CASSLASARDQETQYF
clone size: -; J gene: TRBJ2-2; V gene: TRBV20-1; CDR3 protein: CSARDLRTSTGELFF
clone size: -; J gene: TRBJ2-7; V gene: TRBV7-3; CDR3 protein: CASSLTGPTGGSYEQYF
clone size: -; J gene: TRBJ1-1; V gene: TRBV5-6; CDR3 protein: CASSLQNTEAFF
clone size: -; J gene: TRBJ2-7; V gene: TRBV7-2; CDR3 protein: CASSLIYTSYEQYF
clone size: -; J gene: TRBJ2-7; V gene: TRBV11-2; CDR3 protein: CASSFGPARSYEQYF
clone size: -; J gene: TRBJ1-1; V gene: TRBV3-1; CDR3 protein: CASSQSGQGNTEAFF
clone size: -; J gene: TRBJ2-7; V gene: TRBV20-1; CDR3 protein: CSARDKSGGYEQYF
clone size: -; J gene: TRBJ2-2; V gene: TRBV28; CDR3 protein: CASSFQGDTGELFF
clone size: -; J gene: TRBJ1-2; V gene: TRBV29-1; CDR3 protein: CSVERGLDYGYTF
clone size: -; J gene: TRBJ2-4; V gene: TRBV7-9; CDR3 protein: CASSLPGKGNIQYF
clone size: -; J gene: TRBJ2-1; V gene: TRBV19; CDR3 protein: CASDPGLAGGFPYNEQFF
clone size: medium-sized; J gene: TRBJ2-3; V gene: TRBV12-3/TRBV12-4; CDR3 protein: CASRLAGVTDTQYF
clone size: -; J gene: TRBJ2-7; V gene: TRBV7-2; CDR3 protein: CASSLNPLEQYF
clone size: -; J gene: TRBJ2-3; V gene: TRBV12-3/TRBV12-4; CDR3 protein: CASSPSGGFGTQYF
clone size: -; J gene: TRBJ2-7; V gene: TRBV12-3/TRBV12-4; CDR3 protein: CASSLWGGGLPYEQYF
clone size: -; J gene: TRBJ1-1; V gene: TRBV27; CDR3 protein: CASRVTGFISEAFF
clone size: -; J gene: TRBJ2-4; V gene: TRBV7-9; CDR3 protein: CASSKQGASDKNIQYF
clone size: -; J gene: TRBJ1-2; V gene: TRBV27; CDR3 protein: CASSFQGNGYTF
clone size: -; J gene: TRBJ1-5; V gene: TRBV6-5; CDR3 protein: CASSSGANQPQHF
clone size: -; J gene: TRBJ1-5; V gene: TRBV19; CDR3 protein: CASSAGPGTDQPQHF
clone size: -; J gene: TRBJ2-1; V gene: TRBV25-1; CDR3 protein: CASSEYSGGESYNEQFF
clone size: -; J gene: TRBJ2-7; V gene: TRBV29-1; CDR3 protein: CSVVVPQDRRQGSYEQYF
clone size: -; J gene: TRBJ2-5; V gene: TRBV7-6; CDR3 protein: CASSLGGGQYF
clone size: -; J gene: TRBJ2-1; V gene: TRBV19; CDR3 protein: CASTATGEQFF
clone size: -; J gene: TRBJ2-3; V gene: TRBV7-9; CDR3 protein: CASRTPAETDTQYF
clone size: -; J gene: TRBJ2-1; V gene: TRBV10-2; CDR3 protein: CASSASGGYNEQFF
clone size: -; J gene: TRBJ1-2; V gene: TRBV21-1; CDR3 protein: CASSKRVGTAGYTF
clone size: -; J gene: TRBJ2-5; V gene: TRBV29-1; CDR3 protein: CSVRQGIQETQYF
clone size: -; J gene: TRBJ2-3; V gene: TRBV24-1; CDR3 protein: CATRGYPDTQYF
clone size: -; J gene: TRBJ2-3; V gene: TRBV29-1; CDR3 protein: CSVEDSGDTQYF
clone size: -; J gene: TRBJ1-1; V gene: TRBV29-1; CDR3 protein: CSGYTGSTEAFF